This T cell receptor beta chain comes out of a study of molecular identifiers for immune sequencing clone quantification. Using its own MiXCR run on the PCR reads, TCRdb lists one record per CDR3 protein. Of about 330,000 distinct CDR3 sequences listed, roughly a quarter were seen once; the top ten hold approximately 0.74%. V was shortened by 0 bases and J by 1 base, with 15 bases between the two germline ends. CDR3 length: 16 residues. Per germline, CDR1 DFQATT and CDR2 SNEGSKA (reference sequence). Naive CD8 libraries were made from roughly 18,000 to 920,000 sorted cells, and they used 10%, 30% or 50% RNA.

The chain is built from TRBV20-1 and TRBJ2-5, with D possibly being TRBD1 (6 bases). Sequences were obtained from naive CD8+ T cells from blood, with Jurkat cell RNA spiked in. The subset: FACS-sorted CD8+CD4-CCR7+CD45RA+ naive T cells. The origin of this receptor is a human donor in good health. Some libraries in this study had Jurkat cell RNA spiked in. Here the CDR3 DNA reads TGCAGTGCTAGAGATTCGGCAGGGGCCTCCCAAGAGACCCAGTACTTC. Protein sequence: CSARDSAGASQETQYF.